This TCR beta chain emerged from a study of T cells after yellow fever vaccination. Notes on the study in general: Most clones from primary vaccination resurfaced after the booster (around 97% CD4, around 89% CD8).

TCRdb fed the 5' RACE reads into MiXCR, producing one record per CDR3 protein. The sample lists 250,000 to 350,000 distinct CDR3 sequences; around 4.5% were seen once. The table lists this clonotype with many counts. Its antigen is currently unknown. CDR1 is SGHAT, CDR2 FQNNGV, per germline. The V gene lost 3 bases and the J gene lost 7 bases, with 17 bases spanning the gap. The CDR3 totals 15 residues. This TCR was recovered from a man younger than 35 who received the YFV17D yellow fever vaccine. This specimen was PBMCs, taken 15 days after the yellow fever booster vaccination. The J gene is TRBJ2-3, the V gene TRBV11-2; D remains unclear. CDR3 sequence reads: CASSLIRGTSNTQYF. Written as DNA, the CDR3 is TGTGCCAGCAGCTTGATTCGCGGAACCTCCAATACGCAGTATTTT.